The rows below give T cell receptor beta chains drawn from one sample of a study of cytomegalovirus exposure and HLA in healthy donors. Sequencing was performed with immunoSEQ multiplex PCR; in TCRdb, only in-frame clones are kept and a portion is missing. This table holds roughly 180,000 clones, 8.5% to 10% found once. The source material was PBMCs. The receptor set was obtained from a woman in her twenties or thirties in good health and CMV-seropositive. Both conserved end residues are part of each CDR3. The D gene is left open where the match is weak. A clone size is listed for some rows: how often the clone was seen (once, few, many), or a class if it is expanded.

>few|TRBD2|TRBJ2-7|TRBV5-8
TGTGCCAGCAGCTTGGGACTAGCGATCTACGAGCAGTACTTC
CASSLGLAIYEQYF
>few|TRBD2|TRBJ2-1|TRBV2
TGTGCCAGCAGTCGGACTAGCGAGTACAATGAGCAGTTCTTC
CASSRTSEYNEQFF
>few|-|TRBJ2-7|TRBV19
TGTGCCAGTAGTCGGGCCGGGAGCCTCGACGAGCAGTACTTC
CASSRAGSLDEQYF
>few|-|TRBJ2-1|TRBV27
TGTGCCAGCAGTTTATGGGCAGGGGAGTACAATGAGCAGTTCTTC
CASSLWAGEYNEQFF
>-|-|TRBJ2-2|TRBV6-1
TGTGCCAGCACCTTAAGGAGGGACTGGACCGGGGAGCTGTTTTTT
CASTLRRDWTGELFF
>-|-|TRBJ1-1|TRBV2
TGTGCCAGCAGTGGGACAGCCACTGAAGCTTTCTTT
CASSGTATEAFF
>-|-|TRBJ2-1|TRBV5-5
TGTGCCAGCAGCTTGATCGAGGGTTACGAGCAGTTCTTC
CASSLIEGYEQFF
>few|TRBD2|TRBJ2-3|TRBV13
TGTGCCAGCAGCTCCCGGACTAGCGGGAAAAGCGGAGATACGCAGTATTTT
CASSSRTSGKSGDTQYF
>few|TRBD2|TRBJ2-3|TRBV30
TGTGCCTGGAGTGTACTAGCGGGAGTCACAGATACGCAGTATTTT
CAWSVLAGVTDTQYF
>-|TRBD2|TRBJ2-1|TRBV2
TGTGCCAGCAGCGTGCTAGCGGGGATCTACAATGAGCAGTTCTTC
CASSVLAGIYNEQFF
>-|TRBD1|TRBJ1-1|TRBV5-1
TGCGCCAGCAGCTCCGGACAGGGGGCCTCGACTGAAGCTTTCTTT
CASSSGQGASTEAFF
>-|TRBD1|TRBJ1-4|TRBV5-1
TGCGCCAGCAGCTGGGACAGCCCCGGAACTAATGAAAAACTGTTTTTT
CASSWDSPGTNEKLFF
>few|TRBD1|TRBJ2-7|TRBV6-5
TGTGCCAGCAGTTTCGGGACAGGGCCTTCCTACGAGCAGTACTTC
CASSFGTGPSYEQYF
>few|-|TRBJ2-5|TRBV5-1
TGCGCCAGCAGCTTGTACGGAGCCCAAGAGACCCAGTACTTC
CASSLYGAQETQYF
>-|TRBD2|TRBJ2-1|TRBV7-7
TGTGCCAGCAGCGGGGGTAGCGGGATTGGCAATGAGCAGTTCTTC
CASSGGSGIGNEQFF
>-|TRBD2|TRBJ2-1|TRBV4-2
TGTGCCAGCAGCCAATACGGGACTAGCGGGAGATTGGGGAACAATGAGCAGTTCTTC
CASSQYGTSGRLGNNEQFF
>few|TRBD1|TRBJ2-4|TRBV6-5
TGTGCCAGCAGAGGGGGCGGATACATTCAGTACTTC
CASRGGGYIQYF
>-|-|TRBJ2-1|TRBV2
TGTGCCAGCTCTATATGGGGTCAGGGGTACAATGAGCAGTTCTTC
CASSIWGQGYNEQFF
>-|TRBD2|TRBJ2-1|TRBV9
TGTGCCAGCAGCGTCGATAGCGGGAGGGCCTACAATGAGCAGTTCTTC
CASSVDSGRAYNEQFF
>-|TRBD2|TRBJ2-3|TRBV11-2
TGTGCCAGCAGCTTCAGCGGGAGGGCTGGAGATACGCAGTATTTT
CASSFSGRAGDTQYF
>-|-|TRBJ2-3|TRBV18
TGTGCCAGCTCACCACCCAACAGGGTTGGGACAGATACGCAGTATTTT
CASSPPNRVGTDTQYF
>-|-|TRBJ1-2|TRBV7-3
TGTGCCAGCAGCCCTGGCCCAGGGTCGAACTATGGCTACACCTTC
CASSPGPGSNYGYTF
>-|-|TRBJ1-5|TRBV19
TGTGCCAGTAGTATAGATAGGGGGAACAATCAGCCCCAGCATTTT
CASSIDRGNNQPQHF
>-|TRBD1|TRBJ2-3|TRBV9
TGTGCCAGCAGCCCCCACAGGGGGCCAGATACGCAGTATTTT
CASSPHRGPDTQYF
>few|TRBD1|TRBJ2-7|TRBV5-1
TGCGCCAGCAGCGGCGGGACAGGGGAAGGTTACGAGCAGTACTTC
CASSGGTGEGYEQYF
>few|-|TRBJ1-2|TRBV13
TGTGCCAGCAGCAGGGGGGGGAACCCACTGTTGGACTATGGCTACACCTTC
CASSRGGNPLLDYGYTF
>-|-|TRBJ2-6|TRBV18
TGTGCCAGCTCACCTCAGGCAGGGCCTTTGTCTGGGGCCAACGTCCTGACTTTC
CASSPQAGPLSGANVLTF
>-|TRBD2|TRBJ2-7|TRBV7-2
TGTGCCAGCAGCTTGTTTAGCGGGAGAACGGACGAGCAGTACTTC
CASSLFSGRTDEQYF